This T cell receptor (beta chain) was observed in a study of untreated major depressive disorder. A word on this clone: Its cognate antigen is unknown.

The protocol was immunoSEQ multiplex PCR, while the TCRdb copy is restricted to in-frame clones and leaves out a portion. In the table there are around 13,000 clones, about nine tenths of which are singletons. V lost 0 bases and J 4 bases, leaving 12 bases between the germline ends. The CDR3 runs 16 residues. Germline assignment: CDR1 SNHLY and CDR2 FYNNEI. General observations from the study: Findings may not generalize because the study sample was small. All top five TRBV05-01 clones per subject were private clones. Compared with controls, depressed patients showed more TRBV05-01 (Vbeta 5.1) usage in CD4+ T cells.

All participants were of European descent. Depression in patients ranged from moderate to severe. The specimen was CD4+ T cells from PBMCs. The clonotype was recovered from a man aged 25 to 40 with major depressive disorder. V and J are TRBV2 and TRBJ2-2, with D maybe TRBD2 (7 bases). CDR3 region: CASSEARGLGTGELFF. The CDR3 DNA is TGTGCCAGCAGTGAAGCGCGGGGGCTAGGCACCGGGGAGCTGTTTTTT.